The 25 T cell receptor beta chains listed next were all sequenced from one sample in a study of T cell clones after liver transplantation. Some clones are missing from TCRdb's copy, which holds only in-frame ones; the method was immunoSEQ multiplex PCR. This repertoire shows 65,000 to 80,000 clones, 80% found once; its top ten account for less than 0.65%. The sample was CD4+ T cells from blood, taken before liver transplant. Source of these receptors: a human donor who received a liver transplant.

The chain uses TRBV11-3 and TRBJ2-5, with D hard to call. The CDR3 runs to 14 residues. CDR1 is SGHNT and CDR2 is YENEEA in the germline V gene. V was trimmed by 6 bases and J by 1 base, leaving 12 bases between them. CDR3: CASSPGPIQETQYF. The DNA of the CDR3 is TGTGCCAGCAGTCCCGGACCGATCCAAGAGACCCAGTACTTC. Variable domain in full (rest from reference TRBV11-3 and TRBJ2-5): EAGVVQSPRYKIIEKKQPVAFWCNPISGHNTLYWYLQNLGQGPELLIRYENEEAVDDSQLPKDRFSAERLKGVDSTLKIQPAELGDSAVYLCASSPGPIQETQYFGPGTRLLVL.

The J gene is TRBJ1-2, the V gene TRBV2; 7 bases agree with TRBD1. Germline CDR1 is SNHLY and CDR2 is FYNNEI. The CDR3 contains 17 residues. The V and J ends lost 4 bases and 8 bases, in that order; junction bases with no gene match: 19. CDR3 region: CASSAGGLGVGRGGYTF. As DNA, the CDR3 is TGTGCCAGCAGTGCAGGGGGTTTAGGGGTTGGCCGAGGGGGCTACACCTTC.

This clone was seen more than once but under ten times. The V and J genes are TRBV19 and TRBJ1-2; 8 bases align to TRBD1. Germline values: CDR1 LNHDA, CDR2 SQIVND (reference sequence). The ends lost 6 bases at V and 0 bases at J; junction bases unmatched: 9. This CDR3 contains 16 residues. The CDR3 here is CASSSLQGGANYGYTF. In nucleotides, the CDR3 is TGTGCCAGTAGCTCCTTACAGGGGGGAGCTAACTATGGCTACACCTTC.

The chain links TRBV2 to TRBJ2-7; perhaps D is TRBD1 or TRBD2 (5 bases each). Germline CDR1 SNHLY, CDR2 FYNNEI. Trimming cost V 3 bases and J 9 bases, with 12 bases left between them. CDR3 length: 12 residues. CDR3 coding DNA: TGTGCCAGCAGTGACCGGGACGCGAGGCAGTACTTC. It is translated as CASSDRDARQYF.

This chain joins TRBV15 and TRBJ2-1; 9 nucleotides match TRBD2. CDR3 length equals 16 residues. V gave up 9 bases and J gave up 6 bases; unmatched junction bases: 15. CDR1 LNHNV and CDR2 YYDKDF come from the germline V gene (reference sequence). The CDR3 protein is CATTGSGRVSGNEQFF. CDR3 coding DNA: TGTGCCACGACGGGTAGCGGGAGAGTTAGTGGCAATGAGCAGTTCTTC.

This clone has only one observation. Other DNA sequences in this specimen translate into the identical CDR3. V is TRBV18 and J is TRBJ2-1; TRBD2 matches 7 bases. Germline lookup yields CDR1 KGHSH and CDR2 LQKENI. The CDR3 has 16 amino acids. V lost 1 base and J lost 0; bases outside the gene matches: 3. The CDR3 loop reads CASSPRGGSSYNEQFF. CDR3 DNA sequence: TGTGCCAGCTCACCACGGGGCGGGAGCTCCTACAATGAGCAGTTCTTC.

The rearrangement uses TRBV28 and TRBJ2-7, with D possibly being TRBD1 (6 bases). Germline V gene sequence: CDR1 MDHEN, CDR2 SYDVKM. The CDR3 spans 16 residues. With 3 bases removed from V and 3 bases from J, the gap between germline ends came to 18 bases. The CDR3 reads CASSLSPGTPRYEQYF. The CDR3 nucleotides read TGTGCCAGCAGTTTGTCGCCCGGGACACCACGCTACGAGCAGTACTTC.

The gene calls are TRBV20-1 and TRBJ1-1; tentative D call: TRBD1 (6 bases). Germline V gene lookup returns CDR1 DFQATT and CDR2 SNEGSKA (reference sequence). CDR3 length: 11 amino acids. The ends were cut back, 7 bases at V and 1 base at J, with 7 bases in the middle. The CDR3: CSVTGNTEAFF. As DNA, the CDR3 is TGCAGTGTGACAGGGAACACTGAAGCTTTCTTT.

The rearrangement uses TRBV2 and TRBJ1-2; D is undetermined. Germline-derived CDR1 and CDR2 are SNHLY and FYNNEI. The V end was cut by 0 bases, the J end by 7 bases, with 15 bases between. CDR3 length: 15 residues. The DNA of the CDR3 is TGTGCCAGCAGTGAAGCTCGGACCCCCGGGTCTGGCTACACCTTC. Translating gives CASSEARTPGSGYTF.

The rearrangement uses TRBV4-1 and TRBJ2-3, with D perhaps being TRBD1 or TRBD2 (5 bases each). V shed 1 base and J shed 3 bases, with 11 bases lying between them. Germline assignment: CDR1 MGHRA and CDR2 YSYEKL. This CDR3 is built from 15 residues. CDR3: CASSQGGRGTDTQYF. The CDR3 nucleotides are TGCGCCAGCAGCCAAGGGGGGAGAGGGACAGATACGCAGTATTTT.

This clone was seen a handful of times. Its ends do not fully match the called genes, so a read error is possible. The genes are TRBV2 and TRBJ2-7; D unresolved. The CDR3 is 12 residues long. Germline loops: CDR1 SNHLY, CDR2 FYNNEI. This CDR3 is CASSQRATRSCF. CDR3 DNA: TGTGCCAGCAGTCAACGGGCTACACGAAGTTGCTTC.

This clone was observed a handful of times. The rearrangement joins TRBV27 to TRBJ2-6; 7 bases are a match to TRBD1. Germline values: CDR1 MNHEY, CDR2 SMNVEV (reference sequence). The CDR3 loop spans 17 amino acids. V shed 6 bases and J 1 base; nucleotides not matched to a gene: 9. The CDR3 DNA reads TGTGCCAGCAGACACAGGGGTCCTCTATCTGGGGCCAACGTCCTGACTTTC. It yields the protein CASRHRGPLSGANVLTF.

The genes are TRBV6-9 and TRBJ2-7, with TRBD2 identical over 11 bases. The CDR3 has 15 amino acids. The V gene end was trimmed by 6 bases and the J gene end by 2 bases; junction bases not matched to a gene: 6. The germline V gene has CDR1 MNHGY and CDR2 SVAAGI. The CDR3 loop is CASRHPSGRPYEQYF. For the CDR3, the DNA is TGTGCCAGCAGACACCCTAGCGGGAGGCCCTACGAGCAGTACTTC.

V is TRBV19 and J is TRBJ2-5; either TRBD1 or TRBD2 may supply D (5 bases each). This CDR3 has 16 residues. V was cut by 3 bases and J by 0 bases, with 14 bases left in between. Germline CDR1 is LNHDA and CDR2 is SQIVND (reference sequence). The CDR3: CASSIGAGLYQETQYF. Here the CDR3 DNA reads TGTGCCAGTAGTATCGGGGCAGGGCTGTACCAAGAGACCCAGTACTTC. Using reference TRBV19 and TRBJ2-5 for the parts outside the CDR3, the full variable domain is DGGITQSPKYLFRKEGQNVTLSCEQNLNHDAMYWYRQDPGQGLRLIYYSQIVNDFQKGDIAEGYSVSREKKESFPLTVTSAQKNPTAFYLCASSIGAGLYQETQYFGPGTRLLVL.

The CDR3 region is CASRRTGVYNEQFF. In DNA, the CDR3 is TGTGCCAGCAGGAGGACAGGGGTCTACAATGAGCAGTTCTTC. The chain has TRBV5-8 and TRBJ2-1; 9 positions agree with TRBD1. V shed 5 bases and J 3 bases; nucleotides not matched to a gene: 3. This CDR3 is built from 14 residues. Germline assignment: CDR1 SGHTS and CDR2 YDEGEE.

V usage is TRBV19 and J usage is TRBJ1-2; D remains unclear. Per the germline V gene, CDR1 is LNHDA and CDR2 is SQIVND (reference sequence). Trimming stripped 7 bases from V and 6 bases from J, with 18 bases between. This CDR3 has 14 residues. This chain's CDR3 is CASKSAVQTNGYTF. The CDR3 region has the DNA TGTGCCAGTAAGTCGGCAGTACAGACGAATGGCTACACCTTC.

CDR3: CASSGGTMNTEAFF. The DNA for the CDR3 is TGCGCCAGCAGTGGAGGCACGATGAACACTGAAGCTTTCTTT. The rearrangement uses TRBV10-1 and TRBJ1-1; D unresolved. The CDR3 contains 14 residues. Trimming stripped 4 bases from V and 0 bases from J, with 9 bases between. Per germline, CDR1 WNHNN and CDR2 SYGVQD (reference sequence).

This clone has just one count. The J gene is TRBJ2-5, the V gene TRBV28, with D perhaps matching TRBD1 (6 bases). The CDR3 runs 14 residues. CDR1 is MDHEN, CDR2 SYDVKM, per germline. V was pared by 2 bases and J by 1 base, with 8 bases between. The CDR3 sequence: CASSLRGGQETQYF. In DNA, the CDR3 is TGTGCCAGCAGTTTAAGAGGGGGCCAAGAGACCCAGTACTTC.

V usage is TRBV4-3 and J usage is TRBJ2-2; D is unresolved. Germline CDR1 and CDR2: LGHNA and YSLEER. Trimming removed 1 base from V and 6 bases from J, with 12 bases in between. The CDR3 totals 15 residues. This CDR3 reads CASSQGRGYPGELFF. The CDR3 bases are TGCGCCAGCAGCCAAGGCCGCGGTTATCCCGGGGAGCTGTTTTTT.

V gene TRBV5-4 combines with J gene TRBJ1-1; unclear D gene. CDR1 and CDR2 (germline): SGHNT, YYREEE (reference sequence). The ends were cut back, 2 bases at V and 1 base at J, with 12 bases in the middle. This CDR3 is 15 amino acids long. The CDR3 region is CASSFPTTQNTEAFF. The CDR3 DNA follows: TGTGCCAGCAGCTTTCCCACCACTCAGAACACTGAAGCTTTCTTT.

The rearrangement uses TRBV6-1 and TRBJ2-7; D perhaps matches TRBD2 (6 bases). Germline lookup yields CDR1 MNHNS and CDR2 SASEGT. This CDR3 spans 14 amino acids. V shed 5 bases and J shed 2 bases, with 13 bases lying between them. The CDR3 nucleotides are TGTGCCAGCAGTTCGGGACTCTCGACCTACGAGCAGTACTTC. Amino acids: CASSSGLSTYEQYF.

The chain joins TRBV5-6 to TRBJ1-1; possibly TRBD1 for D (6 bases). CDR1 SGHDT and CDR2 YYEEEE come from the germline V gene. The CDR3 covers 15 residues. V lost 2 bases and J 1 base, leaving 12 bases between the germline ends. CDR3: CASSFVQGRNTEAFF. The DNA of the CDR3 is TGTGCCAGCAGCTTTGTACAGGGCCGGAACACTGAAGCTTTCTTT.

The chain employs TRBV5-4 and TRBJ2-1; 7 positions match TRBD2. The CDR3 has 16 residues. Germline values: CDR1 SGHNT, CDR2 YYREEE (reference sequence). Trimming took 0 bases from V and 7 from J; bases not matched to a gene: 10. CDR3 coding DNA: TGTGCCAGCAGCTTGGGTGGCGCGGGAGTCGGAAATGAGCAGTTCTTC. It specifies CASSLGGAGVGNEQFF.

The rearrangement joins TRBV10-3 to TRBJ2-1, with D maybe TRBD2 (6 bases). The germline CDR1 and CDR2 sequences are ENHRY and SYGVKD. The V and J ends lost 4 bases and 0 bases respectively, with 16 bases between them. CDR3 length equals 17 residues. CDR3 in DNA: TGTGCCATCAGTGGGTGGGAGGCTCAGAGCTCCTACAATGAGCAGTTCTTC. Protein sequence: CAISGWEAQSSYNEQFF.

This chain links TRBV6-6 with TRBJ2-7; perhaps TRBD1 as D (7 bases). The CDR3 covers 16 residues. Germline V gene data show CDR1 as MNHNY and CDR2 as SVGAGI (reference sequence). Trimming stripped 4 bases from V and 6 bases from J, with 22 bases between. This CDR3 is CASSFELDRRGGEQYF. In DNA, the CDR3 is TGTGCCAGCAGTTTCGAACTGGACAGGAGGGGTGGCGAGCAGTACTTC.